Each of the 12 T cell receptor beta chains below was sequenced from the same sample in a study of cytomegalovirus exposure and HLA in healthy donors. The PCR made use of 60 Vbeta and 13 Jbeta primers. The table came from immunoSEQ multiplex PCR; TCRdb's copy has only in-frame clones and leaves some out. The table includes approximately 100,000 clones, about three quarters detected once. The specimen was PBMCs. Receptors were obtained from a woman younger than 30 in good health and CMV-seropositive.

This chain joins TRBV5-4 and TRBJ2-7; 14 bases are shared with TRBD2. The CDR3 loop spans 14 amino acids. The V gene end was trimmed by 4 bases and the J gene end by 6 bases; junction bases not matched to a gene: 3. The germline gives CDR1 SGHNT, CDR2 YYREEE (reference sequence). In nucleotides, the CDR3 is TGTGCCAGCAGCGGGGGACTAGCGGGAGTCGAGCAGTACTTC. It codes for CASSGGLAGVEQYF.

The rearrangement links TRBV6-5 to TRBJ2-7; a weak D match, TRBD1 (5 bases). This CDR3 contains 14 residues. Trimming stripped 6 bases from V and 5 bases from J, with 17 bases between. The germline gives CDR1 MNHEY, CDR2 SVGAGI. CDR3 sequence reads: CASSAGLRTDEQYF. The CDR3 nucleotides read TGTGCCAGCAGCGCAGGGCTCCGTACTGACGAGCAGTACTTC.

The chain joins TRBV10-3 to TRBJ2-5, with D perhaps matching TRBD2 (6 bases). CDR1 and CDR2 from the germline V gene are ENHRY and SYGVKD. Between the trimmed V and J ends, which lost 7 bases and 5 bases, there was a span of 26 bases. The CDR3 is 17 residues long. In DNA, the CDR3 is TGTGCCATCAAGGGGATGTCGGGAGCGGGCGCGGTGGAGACCCAGTACTTC. Translated, it gives CAIKGMSGAGAVETQYF.

The gene calls are TRBV7-9 and TRBJ2-7, with no clear D. Trimming cost V 2 bases and J 6 bases, with 14 bases left between them. The CDR3 is 14 amino acids. From germline, CDR1 is SEHNR and CDR2 FQNEAQ (reference sequence). CDR3 nucleotide sequence: TGTGCCAGCAGCTTACATCAGGCTGTGGGCGAGCAGTACTTC. Translation: CASSLHQAVGEQYF. The full variable domain, completed using reference TRBV7-9 and TRBJ2-7, is DTGVSQNPRHKITKRGQNVTFRCDPISEHNRLYWYRQTLGQGPEFLTYFQNEAQLEKSRLLSDRFSAERPKGSFSTLEIQRTEQGDSAMYLCASSLHQAVGEQYFGPGTRLTVT.

The chain has TRBV11-2 and TRBJ2-1, with TRBD2 matching 8 bases. CDR1 SGHAT and CDR2 FQNNGV come from the germline V gene. CDR3 length: 15 residues. V shed 2 bases, J shed 2 bases, and the junction held 2 bases outside the gene matches. The CDR3 DNA reads as TGTGCCAGCAGCTTAACCGGGGGGGCCTACAATGAGCAGTTCTTC. It specifies CASSLTGGAYNEQFF.

J is TRBJ2-5 and V is TRBV5-6, with a weak D call TRBD2 (5 bases). Looked up from germline, CDR1 is SGHDT and CDR2 is YYEEEE. Trimming took 4 bases from V and 6 from J, leaving 16 bases between them. CDR3 size: 14 residues. CDR3 residues: CASSRLGSPKTQYF. The CDR3 DNA follows: TGTGCCAGCAGCCGGCTTGGGAGTCCCAAGACCCAGTACTTC.

This clone occurred a few times. This chain uses TRBV29-1 with TRBJ2-1; TRBD2 might be the D (5 bases). Deletions cut 5 bases from V and 7 bases from J, with 9 bases between. From germline, CDR1 is SQVTM and CDR2 ANQGSEA. CDR3 length: 11 amino acids. As DNA, the CDR3 is TGCAGCGTTAAAAGGGAGAATGAGCAGTTCTTC. This gives the protein CSVKRENEQFF.

This sequence joins TRBV4-1 and TRBJ1-1; the match to TRBD1 covers 8 bases. In germline, CDR1 is MGHRA, CDR2 YSYEKL. V lost 0 bases to trimming and J lost 1 base; unmatched junction nucleotides: 10. The length of the CDR3 is 18 residues. CDR3 DNA sequence: TGCGCCAGCAGCCAAGAGGAGGAGGGACAGGTCCCGAACACTGAAGCTTTCTTT. It yields the protein CASSQEEEGQVPNTEAFF.

This clone appeared once. J is TRBJ2-2 and V is TRBV18, with 10 bases matching TRBD2. Trimming took 5 bases from V and 6 from J; bases not matched to a gene: 6. The CDR3 covers 15 residues. CDR1 and CDR2 from the germline V gene are KGHSH and LQKENI. The CDR3: CASSTSGIRSGELFF. The CDR3 bases are TGTGCCAGCTCAACTAGCGGGATAAGGTCCGGGGAGCTGTTTTTT.

The chain is built from TRBV2 and TRBJ2-5, with 7 bases lining up with TRBD2. Germline assignment: CDR1 SNHLY and CDR2 FYNNEI. With V trimmed by 4 bases and J by 5 bases, 4 bases remained unmatched. The CDR3 loop spans 13 amino acids. CDR3 sequence: CASSGRGGETQYF. CDR3 nucleotides: TGTGCCAGCAGTGGCCGGGGAGGGGAGACCCAGTACTTC.

The rearrangement links TRBV5-1 to TRBJ2-3, with 7 bases lining up with TRBD2. Germline values: CDR1 SGHRS, CDR2 YFSETQ. The junction had 3 bases not matched to a gene; V was cut back by 4 bases and J by 4 bases. CDR3 length: 13 residues. The CDR3 region is CASSGTTSDTQYF. CDR3 in DNA: TGCGCCAGCAGCGGGACTACCTCAGATACGCAGTATTTT. Together with reference TRBV5-1 and TRBJ2-3, the CDR3 gives the full variable domain: KAGVTQTPRYLIKTRGQQVTLSCSPISGHRSVSWYQQTPGQGLQFLFEYFSETQRNKGNFPGRFSGRQFSNSRSEMNVSTLELGDSALYLCASSGTTSDTQYFGPGTRLTVL.

The V and J genes are TRBV5-1 and TRBJ2-2; 9 bases match TRBD2. The germline gives CDR1 SGHRS, CDR2 YFSETQ. J was trimmed by 3 bases and V by 3 bases; bases with no gene match: 3. The CDR3 consists of 15 residues. CDR3 DNA: TGCGCCAGCAGCTCCGGGACTAGCCACACCGGGGAGCTGTTTTTT. Its protein is CASSSGTSHTGELFF.